The 22 T cell receptor beta chains below were found in one sample sequenced in a study of T cell responses to AZD1222 COVID-19 vaccine. Repertoires were generated with immunoSEQ multiplex PCR, while TCRdb's copy carries only in-frame clones and drops some. Seen here are 150,000 to 200,000 clones, around 92% observed once, and the top ten hold 9.2%. The sequenced sample was peripheral blood, obtained on day 0 of AZD1222 vaccination. These receptors were obtained from an adult in good health.

V is TRBV28 and J is TRBJ2-1; 13 nucleotides align to TRBD2. This CDR3 is built from 15 residues. CDR1 and CDR2 (germline): MDHEN, SYDVKM. Losses at the gene ends were 5 bases for V and 7 bases for J; bases not matched to a gene: 5. CDR3 sequence (DNA): TGTGCCAGCAGTCTCCGGACTAGCGGGGGAAATGAGCAGTTCTTC. The encoded protein is CASSLRTSGGNEQFF. The full variable domain, in which reference TRBV28 and TRBJ2-1 provide the parts outside the CDR3, is DVKVTQSSRYLVKRTGEKVFLECVQDMDHENMFWYRQDPGLGLRLIYFSYDVKMKEKGDIPEGYSVSREKKERFSLILESASTNQTSMYLCASSLRTSGGNEQFFGPGTRLTVL.

This rearrangement joins TRBV9 to TRBJ1-6; D uncertain. The V gene's germline CDR1 is SGDLS and CDR2 YYNGEE. The V gene lost 0 bases and the J gene lost 8 bases, with 12 bases spanning the gap. This CDR3 is 15 amino acids long. The CDR3 loop reads CASSVEGRTDSPLHF. The CDR3 nucleotides read TGTGCCAGCAGCGTAGAGGGCAGGACTGATTCACCCCTCCACTTT. Complete variable domain (other parts from reference TRBV9 and TRBJ1-6): DSGVTQTPKHLITATGQRVTLRCSPRSGDLSVYWYQQSLDQGLQFLIQYYNGEERAKGNILERFSAQQFPDLHSELNLSSLELGDSALYFCASSVEGRTDSPLHFGNGTRLTVT.

The chain couples TRBV19 to TRBJ2-7; TRBD1 agrees at 8 bases. Trimming removed 5 bases from V and 4 bases from J; junction bases left unmatched: 10. From germline, CDR1 is LNHDA and CDR2 SQIVND (reference sequence). The CDR3 runs to 15 residues. DNA for the CDR3: TGTGCCAGTAGTGCGGTCAGGGGGCGCTGGTACGAGCAGTACTTC. This codes for CASSAVRGRWYEQYF.

This chain links TRBV5-1 with TRBJ2-7; a possible D gene is TRBD1 (6 bases). The V gene's germline CDR1 is SGHRS and CDR2 YFSETQ. CDR3 length equals 15 residues. Trimming took off 0 bases at V and 3 bases at J, with 13 bases between the two ends. CDR3 nucleotide sequence: TGCGCCAGCAGCTTGGATGGGGGCAAGAGCTACGAGCAGTACTTC. Translated: CASSLDGGKSYEQYF.

At least ten counts were recorded for this clone. The chain is built from TRBV19 and TRBJ2-1, with 9 bases identical to TRBD2. V was pared by 5 bases and J by 8 bases, with 13 bases of the junction left unmatched. Germline CDR1 and CDR2: LNHDA and SQIVND (reference sequence). This CDR3 is 16 amino acids long. This CDR3 reads CASSSPPAGGGYEQFF. DNA of the CDR3: TGTGCCAGTAGTTCACCCCCAGCGGGAGGAGGATATGAGCAGTTCTTC.

V is TRBV7-2 and J is TRBJ2-1; D possibly corresponds to TRBD2 (6 bases). CDR1 is SGHTA and CDR2 is FQGNSA in the germline V gene. V lost 1 base and J 2 bases, leaving 21 bases between the germline ends. This CDR3 contains 19 residues. CDR3: CASSLDGSAKVGPYNEQFF. The CDR3 bases are TGTGCCAGCAGCTTAGACGGGAGTGCAAAAGTTGGCCCCTACAATGAGCAGTTCTTC.

The DNA for the CDR3 is TGTGCCAGCAGTGGAGGGGGTTCAGGTAACACCATATATTTT. This sequence encodes CASSGGGSGNTIYF. The chain is built from TRBV2 and TRBJ1-3; TRBD1 is a possible D gene (6 bases). Germline assignment: CDR1 SNHLY and CDR2 FYNNEI. The CDR3 is made up of 14 amino acids. V shed 4 bases and J shed 7 bases, with 14 bases lying between them.

V gene TRBV19 combines with J gene TRBJ1-4; no clear D. V was trimmed by 6 bases and J by 7 bases, leaving 18 bases between them. Germline CDR1 LNHDA, CDR2 SQIVND (reference sequence). The CDR3 spans 15 residues. CDR3 loop: CASRVSSSRGEKLFF. The CDR3 region has the DNA TGTGCCAGTAGGGTCTCTTCCTCCCGAGGTGAAAAACTGTTTTTT.

The CDR3 region has the DNA TGTGCCAGCAGCTTGCTGGGGCAGCCTGGACAGACCCAGTACTTC. It yields the protein CASSLLGQPGQTQYF. V gene TRBV5-6 combines with J gene TRBJ2-5; a weak D match, TRBD1 (5 bases). This CDR3 is built from 15 residues. Trimming stripped 1 base from V and 6 bases from J, with 16 bases between. Germline V gene sequence: CDR1 SGHDT, CDR2 YYEEEE.

The V and J genes are TRBV4-1 and TRBJ2-7; D uncertain. The CDR3 runs 12 residues. CDR1 MGHRA and CDR2 YSYEKL come from the germline V gene. Trimming removed 0 bases from V and 4 bases from J, with 4 bases in between. CDR3 protein: CASSQDSYEQYF. CDR3 sequence (DNA): TGCGCCAGCAGCCAAGATTCGTACGAGCAGTACTTC.

Here the CDR3 reads CASRIGGTDTQYF. The CDR3 DNA reads as TGTGCCAGCAGGATAGGGGGCACAGATACGCAGTATTTT. This chain uses TRBV27 with TRBJ2-3, with TRBD1 as a possible D gene (5 bases). Germline values: CDR1 MNHEY, CDR2 SMNVEV (reference sequence). This CDR3 comprises 13 residues. V gave up 6 bases and J gave up 1 base, with 8 bases separating them.

A word on this clone: Other DNA sequences in this sample translate to the same CDR3. This chain uses TRBV28 with TRBJ1-2; possible D gene TRBD1, 5 bases. The germline CDR1 and CDR2 sequences are MDHEN and SYDVKM. V dropped 5 bases and J dropped 8 bases, with 12 bases sitting between them. The CDR3 runs to 12 residues. In nucleotides, the CDR3 is TGTGCCAGCAGTCTGCCGGGGGTCGGCTACACCTTC. Amino acid sequence: CASSLPGVGYTF.

This rearrangement joins TRBV7-6 to TRBJ1-5; no clear D gene. The ends were cut back, 5 bases at V and 0 bases at J, with 11 bases in the middle. Germline CDR1 is SGHVS and CDR2 is FNYEAQ. The CDR3 has 15 amino acids. The chain's CDR3 is CASSLRRGSNQPQHF. The CDR3 coding sequence is TGTGCCAGCAGCCTCCGACGGGGTAGCAATCAGCCCCAGCATTTT. Together with reference TRBV7-6 and TRBJ1-5, the CDR3 gives the full variable domain: GAGVSQSPRYKVTKRGQDVALRCDPISGHVSLYWYRQALGQGPEFLTYFNYEAQQDKSGLPNDRFSAERPEGSISTLTIQRTEQRDSAMYRCASSLRRGSNQPQHFGDGTRLSIL.

Only a few counts were recorded for this clone. The rearrangement joins TRBV27 to TRBJ2-7; D is uncertain. Between the trimmed V and J ends, which lost 7 bases and 6 bases, there was a span of 10 bases. From germline, CDR1 is MNHEY and CDR2 SMNVEV (reference sequence). The CDR3 has 11 amino acids. CDR3 nucleotide sequence: TGTGCCAGCACCCAAGGTGGCGAGCAGTACTTC. This gives the protein CASTQGGEQYF.

V and J are TRBV5-4 and TRBJ1-2; 7 positions match TRBD1. With V trimmed by 5 bases and J by 1 base, 5 bases remained unmatched. This CDR3 has 14 residues. Per germline, CDR1 SGHNT and CDR2 YYREEE (reference sequence). The CDR3 nucleotides are TGTGCCAGCAGTTCACAGGGGCGTAACTATGGCTACACCTTC. It codes for CASSSQGRNYGYTF.

The rearrangement joins TRBV10-1 to TRBJ2-5; tentatively, D is TRBD1 (6 bases). Trimming removed 3 bases at V and 1 base at J, with 12 bases between. CDR3 length equals 15 residues. Germline lookup yields CDR1 WNHNN and CDR2 SYGVQD (reference sequence). In nucleotides, the CDR3 is TGCGCCAGCAGTGACCCATTACAGGGCCAAGAGACCCAGTACTTC. Protein product: CASSDPLQGQETQYF.

The genes are TRBV6-6 and TRBJ1-2; tentatively, D is TRBD1 (6 bases). Germline assignment: CDR1 MNHNY and CDR2 SVGAGI (reference sequence). Trimming stripped 0 bases from V and 7 bases from J, with 12 bases between. This CDR3 contains 14 residues. The CDR3 sequence: CASSYSGGSGGYTF. Here the CDR3 DNA reads TGTGCCAGCAGTTACTCAGGGGGGTCTGGTGGCTACACCTTC.

The chain is built from TRBV30 and TRBJ1-5; a weak D match, TRBD1 (5 bases). Looked up from germline, CDR1 is GTSNPN and CDR2 is SVGIG (reference sequence). There are 12 residues in the CDR3. The V and J ends lost 5 bases and 6 bases respectively, with 11 bases between them. The chain's CDR3 is CAWGSGGQPQHF. The CDR3 bases are TGTGCCTGGGGTTCCGGGGGTCAGCCCCAGCATTTT.

V gene TRBV18 combines with J gene TRBJ1-3; the D is unclear. Germline assignment: CDR1 KGHSH and CDR2 LQKENI. Trimming removed 0 bases from V and 0 bases from J, with 12 bases in between. This CDR3 contains 17 residues. CDR3 in amino acids: CASSPPIGTVSGNTIYF. In DNA, the CDR3 is TGTGCCAGCTCACCACCAATAGGAACAGTCTCTGGAAACACCATATATTTT. Supplemented by reference TRBV18 and TRBJ1-3, the full variable domain reads NAGVMQNPRHLVRRRGQEARLRCSPMKGHSHVYWYRQLPEEGLKFMVYLQKENIIDESGMPKERFSAEFPKEGPSILRIQQVVRGDSAAYFCASSPPIGTVSGNTIYFGEGSWLTVV.

The rearrangement links TRBV10-3 to TRBJ2-1, with D perhaps matching TRBD1 (5 bases). Trimming removed 6 bases from V and 2 bases from J, with 17 bases in between. The CDR3 runs to 16 residues. Germline-derived CDR1 and CDR2 are ENHRY and SYGVKD. The CDR3, as DNA: TGTGCCATCAGGGTAACAGGACCTGAGGCCTACAATGAGCAGTTCTTC. It codes for CAIRVTGPEAYNEQFF.

V is TRBV19 and J is TRBJ2-1, with D unclear. The V gene's germline CDR1 is LNHDA and CDR2 SQIVND (reference sequence). The CDR3 sequence is 16 residues long. The ends were cut back, 6 bases at V and 6 bases at J, with 21 bases in the middle. The CDR3 sequence is CASRPPIIPFLNEQFF. The DNA of the CDR3 is TGTGCCAGTAGACCGCCTATTATCCCCTTCCTCAATGAGCAGTTCTTC.

This sequence joins TRBV27 and TRBJ1-1; D possibly corresponds to TRBD1 (5 bases). The CDR3 loop spans 17 amino acids. Germline V CDR1 and CDR2: MNHEY, SMNVEV (reference sequence). Trimming left V 2 bases short and J 0 bases short, with 16 bases between. CDR3 sequence reads: CASSLGVAGKMNTEAFF. In DNA, the CDR3 is TGTGCCAGCAGTTTAGGGGTAGCAGGGAAAATGAACACTGAAGCTTTCTTT.